This T cell receptor (beta chain) appears in the sequencing data of a study of beta chain features in type 1 diabetes (dated 2018 in TCRdb). Broadly, across the study: Mean age, gender distribution, total cell number and subset yield did not differ between patients and healthy donors. Across all samples, about 110 million sorted cells were examined, and cell number per subset correlated strongly with RNA yield. In the study, TCRB repertoires of sorted circulating CD4+ T cell subsets from recently diagnosed type 1 diabetes patients were compared with those of matched healthy donors. Whereas all 28 donors provided naive and central memory subsets, regulatory and stem cell-like memory subsets were isolated from just 8 patients and roughly eight healthy donors. The investigation overall reported the following: Patients with type 1 diabetes made fewer insertions and deleted more nucleotides at VDJ recombination sites, implying thymic rearrangement abnormalities. Shorter templates might be favored by PCR, yet because patient and control samples were amplified and corrected together, any such skew would affect both groups equally. In all four CD4+ subsets, TCRB CDR3 length was moderately but significantly shorter in type 1 diabetes patients. Because cDNA rather than genomic DNA was sequenced, highly expressing activated cells could have been over-represented, although no difference in activation and CD3 levels was found between groups. Naive, central memory and regulatory TCRB repertoires appeared to be more alike among patients than among healthy donors. HLA sub-analyses involved small numbers of individuals, so any influence of HLA type on TCRB rearrangement remained unresolved.

The High Capacity cDNA Reverse Transcription Kit was used to reverse transcribe all of the isolated RNA, meaning that expressed TCRB transcripts were what got sequenced. Deep immunoSEQ sequencing was applied to naive, central memory and regulatory T cell samples, giving an average of about 3.57 million total reads per sample. Sorted cells were lysed in RLT buffer and RNA was extracted with DNase-treated RNeasy Micro or Mini kits, depending on cell number. To prevent cross-contamination, each cell subset was processed individually, whereas patient and healthy donor samples were processed jointly. Using the immunoSEQ multiplex PCR, TCRB sequences were amplified from cDNA into 87-bp fragments spanning the CDR3 region. Amplicons were sequenced on the Illumina HiSeq platform. On the authors' methods: Synthetic template baselines were used to correct PCR bias computationally, reads within Hamming distance 2 were collapsed together, and singletons that could not be merged were discarded. By aligning reads against IMGT, V, D and J genes, CDR3 length, and insertions or deletions at six rearrangement sites were assigned. Within each subset, clonotype counts were normalized to the number of sorted cells before true diversity and Gini coefficients were calculated with the tcR R package. The overlap coefficient, calculated on TCRB nucleotide sequences, was used to measure repertoire sharing. As a proxy for the pre-selection repertoire, out-of-frame TCRB sequences from naive cells were analyzed. The table was pulled from immuneACCESS by TCRdb, which kept in-frame rearrangements only. Such tables lose some clones; where checked, under half of the loss comes from unresolved V genes, and the rest has no known cause. For V, J and clone size, that table is used; D and trimming come from the DNA. Recorded for this sample are 810,000 or so clones; around a sixth of them occurred a single time. About 0.02% of the sample is held by the ten biggest clonotypes.

As encoded in the germline V gene (reference sequence), CDR1 is MNHEY while CDR2 is SMNVEV. The CDR3 measures 11 amino acids from cysteine to phenylalanine. Just the 33-base CDR3 DNA is kept, in frame starting at base 1. V drops 2 bases and J drops 10 bases, leaving 8 bases in between. Each donor gave one peripheral blood draw, approximately 110 mL on average, collected into heparinised tubes. A BD FACSAria II was used to sort naive, central memory, regulatory and stem cell-like memory CD4+ T cells with a panel that included CD45RO, CCR7, CD25, CD127, CD95 and CD27. Every sorted population had a purity above 95%. PBMCs were isolated right away by Lymphoprep density gradient centrifugation and were stained directly, without culture. Samples were stained and sorted in pairs, with one healthy donor and one patient per experiment, so that batch effects were minimized. This clone has just a few counts. It lacks a known antigen. Base qualities are not recorded, but no much larger clone differs from it by a single base.

The V gene is TRBV27 and the J gene is TRBJ1-1; the D gene cannot be named for sure. This TCR derives from a young woman in good health. The specimen sequenced was naive CD4+ T cells from blood. The intended sense of this specimen's cell subset or site label: true naive CD4+ T cells. The DNA sequence follows: TGTGCCAGCAGTTTAGGGAGAAGAGCTTTCTTT. Its amino acids are CASSLGRRAFF.